The 13 T cell receptor beta chains listed next were all sequenced from one sample in a study of blood T cell repertoires in COVID-19 (TCRdb year 2020). Libraries were constructed by the immunoSEQ multiplex PCR assay. Entries here come from immuneACCESS through TCRdb and include only in-frame sequences with V and J called. Some clones fail to appear in such tables; in the studies checked, an unresolved V gene covers under half of the shortfall, and the cause of the remainder is unknown. The sample yields approximately 220,000 clones; 88% were counted once. 2.5% to 3% of the sample is in the top ten clones. Sequenced: PBMCs or T cells enriched from blood (not recorded which). All receptors come from a woman aged 25 to 45 who had recovered from COVID-19.

The V gene is TRBV9, the J gene TRBJ1-2, with 7 bases aligning to TRBD1. V lost 6 bases to trimming and J lost 3 bases; unmatched junction nucleotides: 8. Germline lookup yields CDR1 SGDLS and CDR2 YYNGEE. The CDR3 loop spans 14 amino acids. The CDR3 bases are TGTGCCAGCACCACCTCCCAGGGGGACTATGGCTACACCTTC. Translating it yields CASTTSQGDYGYTF.

The rearrangement links TRBV4-3 to TRBJ1-4; D remains unclear. Germline lookup yields CDR1 LGHNA and CDR2 YSLEER. The V and J ends lost 0 bases and 8 bases respectively, with 13 bases between them. This CDR3 comprises 15 residues. CDR3 DNA: TGCGCCAGCAGCCAAGATCGTTCCCTGGCCGAAAAACTGTTTTTT. Translating it yields CASSQDRSLAEKLFF.

V usage is TRBV5-6 and J usage is TRBJ2-1, with a weak D call TRBD1 (6 bases). Trimming removed 1 base from V and 8 bases from J, with 22 bases in between. The CDR3 contains 17 residues. CDR1 and CDR2 from the germline V gene are SGHDT and YYEEEE. CDR3 in amino acids: CASSLTTGLGTSYEQFF. The CDR3 coding sequence is TGTGCCAGCAGCTTGACCACAGGGTTAGGGACGAGCTATGAGCAGTTCTTC.

This clone was seen a handful of times. The rearrangement joins TRBV15 to TRBJ1-3, with D perhaps matching TRBD1 (6 bases). The CDR3 runs to 16 residues. The germline gives CDR1 LNHNV, CDR2 YYDKDF (reference sequence). The V end was cut by 3 bases, the J end by 5 bases, with 17 bases between. CDR3 bases: TGTGCCACCAGCAGGGACCGGGAGGGGGTCAGAAACACCATATATTTT. Its protein product is CATSRDREGVRNTIYF.

V gene TRBV11-3 combines with J gene TRBJ1-3; a possible D gene is TRBD1 (5 bases). Trimming took 3 bases from V and 2 from J, leaving 11 bases between them. Germline V CDR1 and CDR2: SGHNT, YENEEA. The CDR3 runs to 15 residues. CDR3 protein: CASSFSGTAGNTIYF. The CDR3 nucleotides are TGTGCCAGCAGCTTCAGCGGGACTGCTGGAAACACCATATATTTT.

This clone was seen just once. This rearrangement joins TRBV6-5 to TRBJ2-5; D not certain. Germline CDR1 MNHEY, CDR2 SVGAGI. The CDR3 loop spans 12 amino acids. V lost 8 bases and J lost 2, with 9 bases in between. CDR3 amino acids: CASGRGQETQYF. In DNA form, the CDR3 reads TGTGCCAGCGGGCGTGGGCAAGAGACCCAGTACTTC.

This clone has a single count. The chain uses TRBV5-5 and TRBJ1-6; tentative D call: TRBD1 (6 bases). Trimming cost V 1 base and J 5 bases, with 10 bases left between them. The CDR3 is 15 amino acids. CDR1 and CDR2 from the germline V gene are SGHKS and YYEKEE (reference sequence). CDR3 sequence (DNA): TGTGCCAGCAGCTTGTTGTACAGGGATAATTCACCCCTCCACTTT. This sequence encodes CASSLLYRDNSPLHF. The full variable domain, rest sourced from reference TRBV5-5 and TRBJ1-6, is DAGVTQSPTHLIKTRGQQVTLRCSPISGHKSVSWYQQVLGQGPQFIFQYYEKEERGRGNFPDRFSARQFPNYSSELNVNALLLGDSALYLCASSLLYRDNSPLHFGNGTRLTVT.

The V gene is TRBV5-5, the J gene TRBJ1-3; 9 nucleotides line up with TRBD1. V trimming: 0 bases; J trimming: 4 bases; junction bases outside the gene matches: 5. This CDR3 contains 16 residues. Germline CDR1 and CDR2: SGHKS and YYEKEE (reference sequence). The CDR3 is CASSLGDRAYGNTIYF. DNA for the CDR3: TGTGCCAGCAGCTTGGGGGACAGGGCGTACGGAAACACCATATATTTT.

In its sample, this clone was seen a few times. This chain links TRBV5-1 with TRBJ1-4, with 7 bases matching TRBD1. The CDR3 totals 16 residues. The germline V gene encodes CDR1 SGHRS and CDR2 YFSETQ. With V trimmed by 3 bases and J by 4 bases, 9 bases remained unmatched. The CDR3 protein is CASSSDPGQNNEKLFF. CDR3 nucleotides: TGCGCCAGCAGCTCAGACCCGGGACAGAATAATGAAAAACTGTTTTTT.

The CDR3 is CASSLAVAGYPNTGELFF. The CDR3 DNA is TGTGCCAGCAGCTTAGCGGTAGCGGGGTATCCGAACACCGGGGAGCTGTTTTTT. The chain carries TRBV7-9 and TRBJ2-2, with 8 bases lining up with TRBD2. The CDR3 has 18 amino acids. V was clipped by 0 bases and J by 0 bases; unmatched bases: 6. Germline V gene lookup returns CDR1 SEHNR and CDR2 FQNEAQ (reference sequence).

V and J are TRBV6-5 and TRBJ1-4, with 8 bases that match TRBD1. Germline V gene lookup returns CDR1 MNHEY and CDR2 SVGAGI. This CDR3 has 15 amino acids. V was pared by 2 bases and J by 6 bases, with 5 bases of the junction left unmatched. The CDR3 protein is CASSYAGQGYEKLFF. The CDR3 DNA follows: TGTGCCAGCAGTTACGCTGGACAGGGCTATGAAAAACTGTTTTTT.

The chain couples TRBV6-2 or TRBV6-3 to TRBJ1-1; D is possibly TRBD1 (5 bases). In germline, CDR1 is MNHEY, CDR2 SVGEGT. V dropped 5 bases and J dropped 9 bases, with 25 bases sitting between them. The CDR3 spans 16 residues. CDR3 in DNA: TGTGCCAGCAGTAGGCCCACCCATGACAGAAGCCAAAAAGCTTTCTTT. Its protein is CASSRPTHDRSQKAFF.

In its sample, this clone was seen once. The chain has TRBV5-6 and TRBJ1-2, with D perhaps TRBD1 (6 bases). Germline V lookup: CDR1 SGHDT, CDR2 YYEEEE. V gave up 5 bases and J gave up 3 bases, with 17 bases separating them. The CDR3 extends over 15 amino acids. This chain's CDR3 is CASRYQGLLYYGYTF. The CDR3 coding sequence is TGTGCCAGCAGATACCAGGGGCTGCTTTACTATGGCTACACCTTC.